Each of the 30 T cell receptor beta chains below was sequenced from the same sample in a study of blood T cell repertoires in COVID-19. TCRdb's copy holds only in-frame clones and misses some; the assay was immunoSEQ multiplex PCR. The table shows about 230,000 clones, with 86% occurring only once. The sample comprised PBMCs or T cells enriched from blood (not recorded which). The receptors come from a woman aged 45-60 years in a cohort exposed to, infected with or recovered from COVID-19 (not recorded which).

This clone was observed a handful of times. The rearrangement links TRBV7-9 to TRBJ2-2, with a tentative D call TRBD2 (7 bases). Between the trimmed V and J ends, which lost 5 bases and 1 base, there was a span of 11 bases. This CDR3 has 15 amino acids. The germline CDR1 and CDR2 sequences are SEHNR and FQNEAQ (reference sequence). CDR3 nucleotide sequence: TGTGCCAGCAGCCGGGGGGCCGGGAACACCGGGGAGCTGTTTTTT. This gives the protein CASSRGAGNTGELFF.

This chain connects TRBV7-3 to TRBJ2-1; 11 nucleotides line up with TRBD2. There are 16 residues in the CDR3. The J segment lost 6 bases and the V segment lost 5 bases, leaving 9 bases of the junction unmatched. Germline CDR1 SGHTA, CDR2 FQGTGA. In nucleotides, the CDR3 is TGTGCCAGCAGCCCCGAAGGTAGCGGGGGGGCCAATGAGCAGTTCTTC. Protein product: CASSPEGSGGANEQFF.

This clone was recorded a few times. The V and J genes are TRBV4-1 and TRBJ2-5; TRBD2 is a possible D gene (6 bases). The germline V and J ends were trimmed by 6 bases and 2 bases, with 22 bases remaining between them. The germline CDR1 and CDR2 sequences are MGHRA and YSYEKL. The CDR3 consists of 17 residues. The CDR3 sequence: CASSSVRSGRRQETQYF. In DNA, the CDR3 is TGCGCCAGCAGTTCTGTTCGGAGCGGGCGACGTCAAGAGACCCAGTACTTC.

The chain recombines TRBV2 with TRBJ2-3; D perhaps matches TRBD2 (6 bases). There are 12 residues in the CDR3. Between the trimmed V and J ends, which lost 6 bases and 4 bases, there was a span of 8 bases. Germline loops: CDR1 SNHLY, CDR2 FYNNEI. The CDR3 DNA reads TGTGCCAGCAGGGGGGGTGCAGATACGCAGTATTTT. Amino acid sequence: CASRGGADTQYF.

This clone was seen a few times. The chain employs TRBV12-3 or TRBV12-4 and TRBJ1-1; 9 positions match TRBD1. This CDR3 is built from 13 residues. Trimming took 3 bases from V and 4 from J; bases not matched to a gene: 0. The CDR3 bases are TGTGCCAGCAGTTTGGACAGGGGCACTGAAGCTTTCTTT. This codes for CASSLDRGTEAFF.

This clone turned up a few times. This rearrangement joins TRBV9 to TRBJ2-7; D not certain. CDR3 length equals 15 residues. Germline CDR1 SGDLS, CDR2 YYNGEE. The V end was cut by 4 bases, the J end by 0 bases, with 14 bases between. Here the CDR3 reads CASSKSVESSYEQYF. CDR3 bases: TGTGCCAGCAGCAAGAGTGTAGAGAGCTCCTACGAGCAGTACTTC.

The chain is built from TRBV9 and TRBJ2-3, with D perhaps TRBD2 (6 bases). The CDR3 is 16 residues long. Germline V gene sequence: CDR1 SGDLS, CDR2 YYNGEE. The ends were cut back, 4 bases at V and 3 bases at J, with 18 bases in the middle. CDR3 nucleotides: TGTGCCAGCAGCCCCAACTGGGGGGTTCGTACAGATACGCAGTATTTT. Translation: CASSPNWGVRTDTQYF.

The V and J genes are TRBV3-1 (or the pseudogene TRBV3-2) and TRBJ1-5; D unclear. In germline, CDR1 is LGHDT, CDR2 YNNKEL (reference sequence). This CDR3 contains 13 residues. V was shortened by 2 bases and J by 3 bases, with 5 bases between the two germline ends. The CDR3 region has the DNA TGTGCCAGCAGCCAAAGCTTCAATCAGCCCCAGCATTTT. Its protein product is CASSQSFNQPQHF.

The chain has TRBV2 and TRBJ1-5; maybe TRBD1 (6 bases). The CDR3 sequence is 14 residues long. The V end was cut by 8 bases, the J end by 3 bases, with 14 bases between. CDR1 and CDR2 (germline): SNHLY, FYNNEI. This CDR3 is CASGKQGFNQPQHF. The DNA of the CDR3 is TGTGCCAGCGGAAAACAGGGATTCAATCAGCCCCAGCATTTT. The full variable domain, in which reference TRBV2 and TRBJ1-5 provide the parts outside the CDR3, is EPEVTQTPSHQVTQMGQEVILRCVPISNHLYFYWYRQILGQKVEFLVSFYNNEISEKSEIFDDQFSVERPDGSNFTLKIRSTKLEDSAMYFCASGKQGFNQPQHFGDGTRLSIL.

This clone appeared once. Other DNA sequences in the sample encode the same CDR3. This chain links TRBV7-6 with TRBJ2-7, with TRBD1 as a possible D gene (5 bases). The V end was cut by 5 bases, the J end by 1 base, with 9 bases between. Germline-derived CDR1 and CDR2 are SGHVS and FNYEAQ. The CDR3 is 13 amino acids. The CDR3 is CASSPRQSYEQYF. DNA of the CDR3: TGTGCCAGCAGCCCGAGACAGTCCTACGAGCAGTACTTC.

The V call is TRBV3-1 (or the pseudogene TRBV3-2), the J call TRBJ2-7; tentative D call: TRBD2 (5 bases). This CDR3 comprises 15 residues. Trimming stripped 1 base from V and 2 bases from J, with 12 bases between. Germline-derived CDR1 and CDR2 are LGHDT and YNNKEL (reference sequence). This chain's CDR3 is CASSQGGRRTYEQYF. The CDR3 bases are TGTGCCAGCAGCCAAGGTGGGAGAAGGACCTACGAGCAGTACTTC.

The chain employs TRBV10-3 and TRBJ1-6, with D possibly TRBD1 on 6 matching bases. This CDR3 is built from 13 residues. Looked up from germline, CDR1 is ENHRY and CDR2 is SYGVKD. V shed 7 bases and J shed 10 bases, with 14 bases lying between them. CDR3 amino acids: CAIKQQGNSPLHF. The CDR3 region has the DNA TGTGCCATCAAACAACAGGGAAACTCACCCCTCCACTTT.

The gene calls are TRBV25-1 and TRBJ2-5; a weak D match, TRBD2 (6 bases). The CDR3 contains 15 residues. In germline, CDR1 is MGHDK, CDR2 SYGVNS. The V and J ends lost 5 bases and 4 bases respectively, with 17 bases between them. The CDR3 loop reads CASSLSGAGGETQYF. The CDR3 coding sequence is TGTGCCAGCAGTCTTAGCGGTGCTGGCGGAGAGACCCAGTACTTC.

The chain is built from TRBV5-5 and TRBJ1-4; TRBD1 matches 9 bases. The CDR3 covers 15 residues. Germline V gives CDR1 SGHKS, CDR2 YYEKEE (reference sequence). After removal of 0 bases from V and 8 bases from J, the junction contained 5 bases not matched to a gene. The CDR3 here is CASSLGQGVEEKLFF. The CDR3 DNA reads TGTGCCAGCAGCTTGGGACAGGGGGTGGAGGAAAAACTGTTTTTT.

V and J are TRBV9 and TRBJ1-6; the D is unclear. Trimming removed 4 bases at V and 0 bases at J, with 8 bases between. There are 15 residues in the CDR3. Germline CDR1 is SGDLS and CDR2 is YYNGEE. The CDR3 reads CASSPAVSYNSPLHF. CDR3 nucleotide sequence: TGTGCCAGCAGCCCAGCGGTCTCCTATAATTCACCCCTCCACTTT.

This clone turned up a few times. The gene calls are TRBV11-2 and TRBJ2-5; perhaps TRBD1 as D (6 bases). Trimming removed 0 bases at V and 4 bases at J, with 9 bases between. Germline V gives CDR1 SGHAT, CDR2 FQNNGV. The CDR3 totals 14 residues. In nucleotides, the CDR3 is TGTGCCAGCAGCTTAGAGGGGGCCGGAGAGACCCAGTACTTC. Its protein product is CASSLEGAGETQYF.

The chain recombines TRBV6-5 with TRBJ2-7; TRBD2 matches 7 bases. V was clipped by 7 bases and J by 2 bases; unmatched bases: 8. This CDR3 comprises 14 residues. In germline, CDR1 is MNHEY, CDR2 SVGAGI. Here the CDR3 reads CASNSAGEPYEQYF. CDR3 DNA sequence: TGTGCCAGCAATAGCGCGGGGGAACCCTACGAGCAGTACTTC.

The chain couples TRBV4-1 to TRBJ1-2, with TRBD1 identical over 11 bases. This CDR3 has 17 amino acids. Germline CDR1 MGHRA, CDR2 YSYEKL. The junction had 9 bases not matched to a gene; V was cut back by 1 base and J by 5 bases. The CDR3 nucleotides read TGCGCCAGCAGCCAAGCAGGAGGACAGGGGGCGGGGTATGGCTACACCTTC. This codes for CASSQAGGQGAGYGYTF.

The chain couples TRBV14 to TRBJ2-7, with a possible D match to TRBD1 (5 bases). Trimming removed 3 bases from V and 6 bases from J, with 12 bases in between. The CDR3 spans 13 residues. CDR1 is SGHDN and CDR2 is FVKESK in the germline V gene. This CDR3 reads CASSHHATGEQYF. CDR3 DNA: TGTGCCAGCAGCCATCACGCTACAGGCGAGCAGTACTTC. Full variable domain (outside the CDR3, taken from reference TRBV14 and TRBJ2-7): EAGVTQFPSHSVIEKGQTVTLRCDPISGHDNLYWYRRVMGKEIKFLLHFVKESKQDESGMPNNRFLAERTGGTYSTLKVQPAELEDSGVYFCASSHHATGEQYFGPGTRLTVT.

With regard to this clone: One end of the junction is discordant with germline, which a read error may explain. The chain is built from TRBV7-7 and TRBJ2-2; 8 bases are a match to TRBD2. The CDR3 consists of 17 residues. Per the germline V gene, CDR1 is SSHAT and CDR2 is FNYEAQ (reference sequence). The CDR3 bases are TGTGCTAGCAGCCAGGCGGGAGGACGCCTGAACACCGGGGAGCTGTTTTTT. This sequence encodes CASSQAGGRLNTGELFF.

This clone was observed once. The V and J genes are TRBV4-3 and TRBJ1-6; 9 bases line up with TRBD1. The germline gives CDR1 LGHNA, CDR2 YSLEER. V lost 5 bases to trimming and J lost 7 bases; unmatched junction nucleotides: 6. The CDR3 extends over 15 amino acids. The CDR3 DNA follows: TGCGCCAGCAGCAACCACAGGGGGCTGAATTCACCCCTCCACTTT. Translated: CASSNHRGLNSPLHF.

This chain joins TRBV7-9 and TRBJ1-4, with D hard to call. The V gene's germline CDR1 is SEHNR and CDR2 FQNEAQ (reference sequence). The CDR3 has 12 residues. V lost 3 bases, J lost 7 bases, and 6 bases lay in between. The CDR3 is CASSFGIEKLFF. DNA for the CDR3: TGTGCCAGCAGCTTCGGTATTGAAAAACTGTTTTTT.

This sequence joins TRBV5-6 and TRBJ2-3, with 8 nucleotides matching TRBD1. Trimming removed 2 bases from V and 3 bases from J; junction bases left unmatched: 11. Germline assignment: CDR1 SGHDT and CDR2 YYEEEE. The CDR3 is 17 residues long. The CDR3 coding sequence is TGTGCCAGCAGCTTTGCAAAGCAGGGGGCGCGTACAGATACGCAGTATTTT. This translates into CASSFAKQGARTDTQYF. The variable domain in full, with the rest retrieved from reference TRBV5-6 and TRBJ2-3, is DAGVTQSPTHLIKTRGQQVTLRCSPKSGHDTVSWYQQALGQGPQFIFQYYEEEERQRGNFPDRFSGHQFPNYSSELNVNALLLGDSALYLCASSFAKQGARTDTQYFGPGTRLTVL.

The chain joins TRBV19 to TRBJ1-2; 7 nucleotides match TRBD1. CDR1 is LNHDA and CDR2 is SQIVND in the germline V gene (reference sequence). This CDR3 comprises 15 residues. V was clipped by 10 bases and J by 2 bases; unmatched bases: 13. CDR3 nucleotides: TGTGCCACCAGGAAGCGGGAGACAGGGAACTATGGCTACACCTTC. Protein sequence: CATRKRETGNYGYTF.

V is TRBV3-1 (or the pseudogene TRBV3-2) and J is TRBJ2-2, with a tentative D call TRBD2 (7 bases). The length of the CDR3 is 16 residues. With 1 base removed from V and 3 bases from J, the gap between germline ends came to 12 bases. Germline loops: CDR1 LGHDT, CDR2 YNNKEL (reference sequence). The CDR3 region has the DNA TGTGCCAGCAGCCAAGCGCTAGGGGGGGACACCGGGGAGCTGTTTTTT. Its protein is CASSQALGGDTGELFF.

V gene TRBV4-2 combines with J gene TRBJ1-4, with 8 positions matching TRBD1. The V segment lost 5 bases and the J segment 5 bases; nucleotides outside the gene matches: 7. The CDR3 is 15 residues long. Germline V gene sequence: CDR1 LGHNA, CDR2 YNFKEQ. CDR3 sequence: CASSETGASNEKLFF. The CDR3 DNA sequence: TGTGCCAGCAGCGAGACAGGGGCCAGCAATGAAAAACTGTTTTTT.

The rearrangement links TRBV7-2 to TRBJ1-1; D ambiguous. The ends were cut back, 7 bases at V and 0 bases at J, with 9 bases in the middle. This CDR3 comprises 13 residues. CDR1 SGHTA and CDR2 FQGNSA come from the germline V gene. The CDR3 DNA follows: TGTGCCAGCAAGTCTAGAATGAACACTGAAGCTTTCTTT. Translated, it gives CASKSRMNTEAFF.

The table lists this clone with a few counts. This chain uses TRBV19 with TRBJ1-1; 8 bases map to TRBD1. The V segment lost 3 bases and the J segment 5 bases; nucleotides outside the gene matches: 14. CDR1 and CDR2 from the germline V gene are LNHDA and SQIVND (reference sequence). The CDR3 extends over 17 amino acids. CDR3 sequence (DNA): TGTGCCAGTAGTATTAGGGCAGGGGGCCCCGTGGGTACTGAAGCTTTCTTT. Its protein is CASSIRAGGPVGTEAFF.

The V and J genes are TRBV6-5 and TRBJ1-2, with 9 bases identical to TRBD1. J gave up 4 bases and V 8 bases, and 5 bases lay outside the gene matches. CDR3 size: 13 residues. Looked up from germline, CDR1 is MNHEY and CDR2 is SVGAGI. CDR3 loop: CASLGTGFYGYTF. Written as DNA, the CDR3 is TGTGCCAGCCTCGGGACAGGGTTCTATGGCTACACCTTC.

CDR3 residues: CASSSYTSGANVLTF. Written as DNA, the CDR3 is TGTGCCAGCAGCTCCTATACGTCTGGGGCCAACGTCCTGACTTTC. The J gene is TRBJ2-6, the V gene TRBV11-2; D not certain. The CDR3 covers 15 residues. The germline V gene has CDR1 SGHAT and CDR2 FQNNGV. Trimming shortened V by 4 bases and J by 1 base, and 8 bases separated the two germline ends.